This T cell receptor beta chain came from a study of CXCR3-negative and CXCR3-positive naive CD8 T cells. On the study more broadly: With about 1.5 +/- 0.3 million reads per library, the TRB reads numbered around 140 million in total. Study-wide points: Memory cells showed distinct TRBV-TRBJ patterns, while the two naive subsets matched. Much lower diversity was found in memory CD8+ cells, while both naive subsets had comparably high diversity.

The study made its TRB cDNA libraries by 5' RACE, adding UMI labels. TCRdb re-called the 5' RACE reads; every CDR3 protein appears as one record, without DNA. The sample has 20,000 to 25,000 distinct CDR3 sequences, and its top ten clones hold 15% to 25%. CD8+ T cell subsets were each sorted in triplicate, a few hundred thousand cells apiece. Per germline, CDR1 SEHNR and CDR2 FQNEAQ (reference sequence). The CDR3 sequence is 14 residues long. As concerns this clonotype: The target antigen is unknown.

The sequencing input was memory CD8+ T cells from blood. This TCR came from a human donor in good health. Some clones in this sample may be carry-over from other donors' samples. The gene calls are TRBV7-9 and TRBJ2-1; no DNA is available, so the TRBD1 call from TCRdb remains unchecked. The CDR3 reads CASNLQGAYNEQFF.